The 17 T cell receptor beta chains below all came from one sample that was sequenced in a study of cytomegalovirus exposure and HLA in healthy donors. PCR primers comprised 60 Vbeta and 13 Jbeta primers. Data came from immunoSEQ multiplex PCR; TCRdb stores just in-frame clones and leaves some out. The top ten clones hold over 4.5% of a sample with some 75,000 clones, around 79% of them seen once. Sequenced: PBMCs. The receptors were sampled from a man younger than 35 in good health and CMV-seropositive.

V usage is TRBV7-8 and J usage is TRBJ1-1; D remains unclear. V dropped 5 bases and J dropped 6 bases, with 13 bases sitting between them. CDR3 length: 13 amino acids. Germline lookup yields CDR1 SGHVS and CDR2 FQNEAQ. The CDR3, as DNA: TGTGCCAGCAGCGGACTGTCCCGACCTGAAGCTTTCTTT. Protein product: CASSGLSRPEAFF.

This clone was seen a few times. This chain connects TRBV28 to TRBJ2-6, with 7 bases identical to TRBD1. The CDR3 extends over 16 amino acids. The germline V gene has CDR1 MDHEN and CDR2 SYDVKM. V dropped 4 bases and J dropped 4; count of bases not matched to a gene: 7. The CDR3 region has the DNA TGTGCCAGCAGTTCACCACAGGGGTACGGGGCCAACGTCCTGACTTTC. It codes for CASSSPQGYGANVLTF.

This clone was seen only once. This chain connects TRBV7-8 to TRBJ1-1; a possible D gene is TRBD1 (6 bases). Trimming shortened V by 3 bases and J by 6 bases, and 17 bases separated the two germline ends. This CDR3 comprises 15 residues. The germline V gene has CDR1 SGHVS and CDR2 FQNEAQ. DNA for the CDR3: TGTGCCAGCAGCTTTGGGGGGGCGCGAATCGCTGAAGCTTTCTTT. This translates into CASSFGGARIAEAFF.

A few counts support this clone. This sequence joins TRBV13 and TRBJ2-7, with no clear D. Trimming shortened V by 1 base and J by 0 bases, and 4 bases separated the two germline ends. Germline-derived CDR1 and CDR2 are PRHDT and FYEKMQ (reference sequence). CDR3 length: 13 amino acids. The CDR3 DNA follows: TGTGCCAGCAGCTTAGCCAACTCCTACGAGCAGTACTTC. Its translation: CASSLANSYEQYF.

The genes are TRBV29-1 and TRBJ2-5; 7 bases fit TRBD1. Losses at the gene ends were 8 bases for V and 2 bases for J; bases not matched to a gene: 11. The CDR3 runs to 14 residues. Germline V gives CDR1 SQVTM, CDR2 ANQGSEA. The DNA for the CDR3 is TGCAGCACATACAGGGGAATTCTTCAAGAGACCCAGTACTTC. Protein product: CSTYRGILQETQYF.

The chain employs TRBV5-1 and TRBJ2-5; D is possibly TRBD1 (6 bases). The CDR3 contains 17 residues. The V and J ends lost 7 bases and 4 bases respectively, with 26 bases between them. Germline V lookup: CDR1 SGHRS, CDR2 YFSETQ. The CDR3 here is CASPSPDGTIHLETQYF. CDR3 DNA sequence: TGCGCCAGCCCCAGCCCTGACGGGACAATTCACTTAGAGACCCAGTACTTC.

The chain links TRBV7-3 to TRBJ1-1; D may be TRBD1 (5 bases). CDR3 length: 14 residues. V shed 4 bases and J shed 7 bases, with 16 bases lying between them. From germline, CDR1 is SGHTA and CDR2 FQGTGA. CDR3 coding DNA: TGTGCCAGCAGCTCTACGACAGCGAGTGATGAAGCTTTCTTT. Translating gives CASSSTTASDEAFF.

This clone appeared a few times. V is TRBV4-1 and J is TRBJ2-2; the D gene is possibly TRBD1 (6 bases). Germline assignment: CDR1 MGHRA and CDR2 YSYEKL. V was cut by 3 bases and J by 4 bases, with 12 bases left in between. The CDR3 extends over 15 amino acids. This CDR3 is CASSQHTGTTGELFF. CDR3 DNA sequence: TGCGCCAGCAGCCAGCATACAGGGACCACCGGGGAGCTGTTTTTT.

The rearrangement links TRBV7-9 to TRBJ2-5; 9 bases are shared with TRBD2. The CDR3 consists of 15 residues. Losses at the gene ends were 5 bases for V and 7 bases for J; bases not matched to a gene: 11. Germline V CDR1 and CDR2: SEHNR, FQNEAQ (reference sequence). CDR3 protein: CASSLAGRAGGTQYF. CDR3 nucleotide sequence: TGTGCCAGCAGCCTCGCGGGTAGAGCGGGAGGGACCCAGTACTTC.

The chain couples TRBV1 to TRBJ2-1; TRBD2 is taken as the D call from the table, unchecked against the DNA. TRBV1 is shown as a pseudogene. The CDR3 runs 16 residues. In DNA form, the CDR3 reads TGCACCAGCAGCCGACGGCTAGCGCACTCCTACAATGAGCAGTTCTTC. Protein sequence: CTSSRRLAHSYNEQFF.

The chain uses TRBV5-1 and TRBJ2-2; 11 nucleotides line up with TRBD1. The CDR3 totals 18 residues. V gave up 4 bases and J gave up 3 bases; unmatched junction bases: 11. CDR1 is SGHRS and CDR2 is YFSETQ in the germline V gene. The CDR3 here is CASSKNGQGASYTGELFF. The CDR3 DNA is TGCGCCAGCAGCAAGAACGGACAGGGGGCTTCCTACACCGGGGAGCTGTTTTTT.

The V and J genes are TRBV5-4 and TRBJ2-7; 7 bases align to TRBD1. Germline CDR1 and CDR2: SGHNT and YYREEE (reference sequence). Losses at the gene ends were 4 bases for V and 0 bases for J; bases not matched to a gene: 4. The CDR3 contains 14 residues. Here the CDR3 reads CASSTGTVSYEQYF. The DNA for the CDR3 is TGTGCCAGCAGCACCGGGACAGTCTCCTACGAGCAGTACTTC.

The chain carries TRBV6-5 and TRBJ2-2; D is perhaps TRBD1 (6 bases). The CDR3 is made up of 14 amino acids. Trimming took 7 bases from V and 4 from J, leaving 13 bases between them. The germline gives CDR1 MNHEY, CDR2 SVGAGI. The CDR3 DNA reads TGTGCCAGCACTATAGGGGGAAGCACCGGGGAGCTGTTTTTT. It yields the protein CASTIGGSTGELFF.

This clone was seen a handful of times. The chain links TRBV5-8 to TRBJ1-4, with a tentative D call TRBD1 (5 bases). This CDR3 is 14 amino acids long. Germline CDR1 is SGHTS and CDR2 is YDEGEE. V lost 0 bases to trimming and J lost 5 bases, with 8 bases between them. The CDR3 DNA reads as TGTGCCAGCAGCTTGGGACAGCCAAATGAAAAACTGTTTTTT. Its protein product is CASSLGQPNEKLFF.

The chain has TRBV6-1 and TRBJ1-5; a weak D match, TRBD1 (6 bases). Germline CDR1 is MNHNS and CDR2 is SASEGT. This CDR3 contains 15 residues. Trimming pared 5 bases from V and 1 base from J, leaving 12 bases between. CDR3 protein: CASSPGVLSNQPQHF. Written as DNA, the CDR3 is TGTGCCAGCAGTCCAGGGGTATTAAGCAATCAGCCCCAGCATTTT.

This chain's CDR3 is CSVRKAGDIGSKNIQYF. The CDR3 DNA reads TGCAGCGTCCGAAAAGCGGGAGACATCGGGTCCAAAAACATTCAGTACTTC. J is TRBJ2-4 and V is TRBV29-1, with 8 bases identical to TRBD2. V lost 6 bases and J lost 2; bases outside the gene matches: 15. The CDR3 runs 17 residues. The germline V gene encodes CDR1 SQVTM and CDR2 ANQGSEA.

The V call is TRBV5-1, the J call TRBJ2-1, with D possibly being TRBD1 (6 bases). The CDR3 contains 19 residues. V was shortened by 3 bases and J by 0 bases, with 22 bases between the two germline ends. Germline V CDR1 and CDR2: SGHRS, YFSETQ. CDR3: CASSSGQRVSASSYNEQFF. CDR3 DNA sequence: TGCGCCAGCAGCTCCGGACAGAGGGTTAGCGCGAGCTCCTACAATGAGCAGTTCTTC.